These T cell receptor beta chains were read from a single sample in a study of siplizumab effects on memory and regulatory T cells. Data came from immunoSEQ multiplex PCR; TCRdb stores just in-frame clones and leaves some out. The sample lists about 100,000 clones; more than 85% were seen once. The sequencing sample was made of Tregs sorted from blood. The receptors originated from a human donor in good health. CDR3s include the opening cysteine and the closing phenylalanine or tryptophan.

TRBV19,CASSPRTGGLTEAFF
TRBV4-3,CASSRGTVGEQYF
TRBV7-9,CASSPTVVVETQYF
TRBV7-8,CASSLEWGGSYNEQFF
TRBV7-3,CASSSVAASTDTQYF
TRBV7-9,CASSLMGGGYEQYF
TRBV18,CASSPIHRGSNEQYF
TRBV13,CASSSSGGLSETQYF
TRBV27,CASSFFAGRSTEAFF
TRBV14,CASSQDGGPWDTQYF
TRBV2,CASSEGREGYEQYF
TRBV10-1,CASSDLYGEQFF
TRBV11-2,CASRGRTGRYEQYF
TRBV5-8,CASSLDWGLGYTF
TRBV19,CASSVGDQPQHF
TRBV12-2,CASRSAQPGSGGAYEQYF
TRBV14,CASSQAYEQYF
TRBV11-3,CASRGGHRDTEAFF
TRBV4-2,CASSQEVRGHSPLHF
TRBV5-4,CASSLGVNTEAFF
TRBV6-1,CASSVVATGELFF
TRBV6-6,CASSFGEGNTEAFF
TRBV5-8,CASLRVSFSLTGELFF
TRBV19,CASQTGPSGNTIYF
TRBV5-5,CASSPNLRGSSYNEQFF
TRBV7-9,CASSLTGYGNTIYF
TRBV7-9,CASSPLGAWGTDTQYF
TRBV7-8,CASSSFNEQFF
TRBV18,CASSPTGTYEQYF
TRBV6-5,CASSIDRDYEQYF
TRBV10-3,CAIKLGESSYEQYF
TRBV25-1,CASSSSFGTEAFF
TRBV10-3,CAISESRGNNQPQHF
TRBV12-5,CASGFGDTRQPQHF
TRBV7-2,CASSLHGRGRAYGYTF
TRBV11-2,CASSSGTANTEAFF
TRBV10-2,CASNRQGWDEKLFF
TRBV7-9,CASSLDPVFSEAFF
TRBV19,CACSEGGETQYF
TRBV5-6,CASSLPGNYGYTF
TRBV6-5,CASSAPGQPQHF